This entry lists 23 T cell receptor beta chains sequenced from one sample in a study of OX40 agonist ivuxolimab in advanced cancers. Clones were sequenced by immunoSEQ multiplex PCR, and TCRdb holds only the in-frame ones, with some missing. The profile covers fewer than 45,000 clones, with roughly 84% appearing a single time and roughly 13% taken by the ten largest. The starting material was CD4+ or CD8+ T cells sorted from blood, obtained in a trial of the OX40 agonist ivuxolimab. Every receptor here comes from an adult with an advanced solid tumor such as melanoma, head and neck, liver or kidney cancer.

V usage is TRBV6-4 and J usage is TRBJ2-1, with TRBD2 matching 9 bases. The V gene end was trimmed by 0 bases and the J gene end by 6 bases; junction bases not matched to a gene: 3. The CDR3 length is 15 residues. The V gene's germline CDR1 is MRHNA and CDR2 SNTAGT. The CDR3 nucleotides are TGTGCCAGCAGTGACTCCGTAGCGGGAGTCAATGAGCAGTTCTTC. Its protein product is CASSDSVAGVNEQFF.

The rearrangement joins TRBV19 to TRBJ2-4; D perhaps matches TRBD1 (5 bases). This CDR3 region has 16 residues. The germline gives CDR1 LNHDA, CDR2 SQIVND (reference sequence). V dropped 5 bases and J dropped 0 bases, with 14 bases sitting between them. This CDR3 is CASSLRTHLAKNIQYF. CDR3 bases: TGTGCCAGTAGTCTCCGGACACATTTAGCCAAAAACATTCAGTACTTC. The full variable domain, in which reference TRBV19 and TRBJ2-4 provide the parts outside the CDR3, is DGGITQSPKYLFRKEGQNVTLSCEQNLNHDAMYWYRQDPGQGLRLIYYSQIVNDFQKGDIAEGYSVSREKKESFPLTVTSAQKNPTAFYLCASSLRTHLAKNIQYFGAGTRLSVL.

This chain uses TRBV18 with TRBJ2-7, with 11 bases that match TRBD1. This CDR3 has 14 residues. With V trimmed by 8 bases and J by 2 bases, 5 bases remained unmatched. Germline V gives CDR1 KGHSH, CDR2 LQKENI. CDR3 amino acids: CASLPGQGAYEQYF. CDR3 DNA: TGTGCCAGCCTACCGGGACAGGGGGCCTACGAGCAGTACTTC.

This clone occurred a few times. The chain uses TRBV6-6 and TRBJ2-2, with D possibly TRBD1 on 5 matching bases. Trimming took off 3 bases at V and 5 bases at J, with 10 bases between the two ends. There are 14 residues in the CDR3. Germline CDR1 reads MNHNY; CDR2 reads SVGAGI (reference sequence). The DNA for the CDR3 is TGTGCCAGCAGTTATGCCAGGGCGACCGGGGAGCTGTTTTTT. Protein sequence: CASSYARATGELFF.

The chain links TRBV7-2 to TRBJ2-7; unclear D gene. CDR3 length: 10 amino acids. Germline loops: CDR1 SGHTA, CDR2 FQGNSA. Trimming pared 1 base from V and 10 bases from J, leaving 5 bases between. The CDR3 DNA reads TGTGCCAGCAGCTTAGGGCCTCAGTACTTC. Its translation: CASSLGPQYF.

This clone occurred a few times. The rearrangement links TRBV11-3 to TRBJ2-2; no reliable D call. Germline V gene sequence: CDR1 SGHNT, CDR2 YENEEA. Trimming stripped 0 bases from V and 6 bases from J, with 5 bases between. The CDR3 runs 13 residues. CDR3 sequence reads: CASSLEGAGELFF. As DNA, the CDR3 is TGTGCCAGCAGCTTAGAAGGTGCCGGGGAGCTGTTTTTT.

The chain links TRBV5-1 to TRBJ2-7; 10 bases match TRBD1. There are 16 residues in the CDR3. Trimming at V came to 1 base and at J to 7 bases, leaving 11 bases not matched to a gene. The germline V gene encodes CDR1 SGHRS and CDR2 YFSETQ. As DNA, the CDR3 is TGCGCCAGCAGCTTGCCACTCGGGACAGGGGTAGATGAGCAGTACTTC. Protein product: CASSLPLGTGVDEQYF.

The chain is built from TRBV27 and TRBJ1-6; the D is unclear. The CDR3 is 18 residues long. Trimming shortened V by 0 bases and J by 0 bases, and 12 bases separated the two germline ends. Germline lookup yields CDR1 MNHEY and CDR2 SMNVEV (reference sequence). The CDR3 DNA is TGTGCCAGCAGTTTATCAGGGCCACAAAGCTCCTATAATTCACCCCTCCACTTT. Translated: CASSLSGPQSSYNSPLHF.

The CDR3 loop reads CSVGSSGMDTQYF. CDR3 sequence (DNA): TGCAGCGTTGGGTCTAGCGGGATGGATACGCAGTATTTT. The genes are TRBV29-1 and TRBJ2-3, with 9 bases fitting TRBD2. V shed 4 bases, J shed 6 bases, and the junction held 5 bases outside the gene matches. This CDR3 region has 13 residues. CDR1 and CDR2 from the germline V gene are SQVTM and ANQGSEA.

The chain is built from TRBV19 and TRBJ1-1, with 8 bases aligning to TRBD1. CDR1 and CDR2 (germline): LNHDA, SQIVND (reference sequence). The junction had 18 bases not matched to a gene; V was cut back by 7 bases and J by 2 bases. There are 18 residues in the CDR3. The CDR3 DNA sequence: TGTGCCAGTAAGAAGGGCACAGGGGGAGTACGCGCCAACACTGAAGCTTTCTTT. This sequence encodes CASKKGTGGVRANTEAFF. The whole variable domain, filled in from reference TRBV19 and TRBJ1-1, reads DGGITQSPKYLFRKEGQNVTLSCEQNLNHDAMYWYRQDPGQGLRLIYYSQIVNDFQKGDIAEGYSVSREKKESFPLTVTSAQKNPTAFYLCASKKGTGGVRANTEAFFGQGTRLTVV.

The rearrangement uses TRBV28 and TRBJ2-7; D possibly matches TRBD1 or TRBD2 (5 bases each). In germline, CDR1 is MDHEN, CDR2 SYDVKM. V lost 1 base and J lost 2, with 12 bases in between. The CDR3 covers 15 residues. CDR3 loop: CASSLLAGTTYEQYF. The CDR3 DNA is TGTGCCAGCAGTTTATTGGCAGGGACCACCTACGAGCAGTACTTC.

The chain is built from TRBV13 and TRBJ1-4; TRBD1 matches at 9 bases. The CDR3 has 17 residues. V lost 4 bases to trimming and J lost 2 bases; unmatched junction nucleotides: 8. CDR1 is PRHDT, CDR2 FYEKMQ, per germline (reference sequence). CDR3 sequence: CASSSRTGEVTNEKLFF. For the CDR3, the DNA is TGTGCCAGCAGCTCACGGACAGGGGAGGTGACTAATGAAAAACTGTTTTTT.

CDR3 protein: CSVVGRFYEQYF. The DNA of the CDR3 is TGCAGCGTTGTGGGGAGATTCTACGAGCAGTACTTC. This chain links TRBV29-1 with TRBJ2-7, with D tentatively TRBD2 (5 bases). From germline, CDR1 is SQVTM and CDR2 ANQGSEA. The CDR3 length is 12 residues. Trimming pared 4 bases from V and 3 bases from J, leaving 10 bases between.

The chain combines TRBV7-9 with TRBJ2-7, with 9 positions matching TRBD2. The CDR3 is made up of 15 amino acids. The V gene's germline CDR1 is SEHNR and CDR2 FQNEAQ (reference sequence). V lost 2 bases to trimming and J lost 2 bases; unmatched junction nucleotides: 4. CDR3 sequence (DNA): TGTGCCAGCAGCTTAACGGGACTAGCTCCCTACGAGCAGTACTTC. This encodes CASSLTGLAPYEQYF.

J is TRBJ2-3 and V is TRBV11-2; TRBD2 matches at 15 bases. V shed 4 bases and J 3 bases; nucleotides not matched to a gene: 2. The CDR3 contains 16 residues. The V gene's germline CDR1 is SGHAT and CDR2 FQNNGV. The CDR3 here is CASSSGTSGGTDTQYF. In nucleotides, the CDR3 is TGTGCCAGCAGCTCGGGGACTAGCGGGGGGACAGATACGCAGTATTTT.

The chain is built from TRBV28 and TRBJ1-1; a possible D gene is TRBD1 (5 bases). The germline V gene has CDR1 MDHEN and CDR2 SYDVKM. CDR3 size: 14 residues. With 7 bases removed from V and 5 bases from J, the gap between germline ends came to 17 bases. The CDR3 nucleotides are TGTGCCAGCATGTTGTCTCAGGGCTGGACTGAAGCTTTCTTT. Protein: CASMLSQGWTEAFF.

The V gene is TRBV10-3, the J gene TRBJ2-7, with D possibly TRBD2 on 6 matching bases. With 7 bases removed from V and 1 base from J, the gap between germline ends came to 17 bases. The CDR3 is 15 amino acids. Germline lookup yields CDR1 ENHRY and CDR2 SYGVKD. The CDR3 protein is CAITQNAGNSYEQYF. DNA of the CDR3: TGTGCCATCACCCAGAATGCGGGAAATTCCTACGAGCAGTACTTC.

This clone was recorded only once. The J gene is TRBJ2-1, the V gene TRBV6-5, with D perhaps matching TRBD1 or TRBD2 (5 bases each). Germline CDR1 MNHEY, CDR2 SVGAGI. The CDR3 is made up of 14 amino acids. Deletions cut 6 bases from V and 0 bases from J, with 9 bases between. This CDR3 reads CASRRGDSYNEQFF. The CDR3 bases are TGTGCCAGCAGGCGAGGGGACTCCTACAATGAGCAGTTCTTC.

The V gene is TRBV28, the J gene TRBJ2-2; D call uncertain. The germline CDR1 and CDR2 sequences are MDHEN and SYDVKM. V was trimmed by 4 bases and J by 4 bases, leaving 16 bases between them. The CDR3 is 16 residues long. The CDR3 loop reads CASSSPGRRPTGELFF. CDR3 sequence (DNA): TGTGCCAGCAGTTCCCCGGGCAGGCGACCCACCGGGGAGCTGTTTTTT.

The chain uses TRBV6-5 and TRBJ2-5; D possibly corresponds to TRBD2 (5 bases). The J call may not be correct, given that the DNA end is closer to TRBJ2-7. CDR1 MNHEY and CDR2 SVGAGI come from the germline V gene. The CDR3 spans 14 residues. The CDR3 sequence: CASRSSGSSYEQYF. DNA of the CDR3: TGTGCCAGCAGATCGAGCGGAAGCTCCTACGAGCAGTACTTC.

The rearrangement joins TRBV5-1 to TRBJ2-3; TRBD1 aligns across 9 bases. In germline, CDR1 is SGHRS, CDR2 YFSETQ. This CDR3 has 16 amino acids. Germline trimming cut 4 bases from V and 5 bases from J; bases unmatched to any gene: 11. Here the CDR3 reads CASSVIPGQGKDTQYF. CDR3 DNA: TGCGCCAGCAGCGTAATACCGGGACAGGGAAAAGATACGCAGTATTTT.

The chain links TRBV27 to TRBJ1-1; perhaps TRBD1 as D (5 bases). V was cut by 6 bases and J by 1 base, with 9 bases left in between. The length of the CDR3 is 13 residues. Germline V gives CDR1 MNHEY, CDR2 SMNVEV (reference sequence). CDR3 sequence: CASRRGANTEAFF. The CDR3 coding sequence is TGTGCCAGCAGAAGAGGGGCGAACACTGAAGCTTTCTTT.

The rearrangement links TRBV2 to TRBJ1-2, with unresolved D. CDR1 and CDR2 (germline): SNHLY, FYNNEI. This CDR3 has 14 residues. V lost 0 bases and J lost 2, with 7 bases in between. Here the CDR3 DNA reads TGTGCCAGCAGTGAAGCAAGGGTCAACTATGGCTACACCTTC. This sequence encodes CASSEARVNYGYTF.